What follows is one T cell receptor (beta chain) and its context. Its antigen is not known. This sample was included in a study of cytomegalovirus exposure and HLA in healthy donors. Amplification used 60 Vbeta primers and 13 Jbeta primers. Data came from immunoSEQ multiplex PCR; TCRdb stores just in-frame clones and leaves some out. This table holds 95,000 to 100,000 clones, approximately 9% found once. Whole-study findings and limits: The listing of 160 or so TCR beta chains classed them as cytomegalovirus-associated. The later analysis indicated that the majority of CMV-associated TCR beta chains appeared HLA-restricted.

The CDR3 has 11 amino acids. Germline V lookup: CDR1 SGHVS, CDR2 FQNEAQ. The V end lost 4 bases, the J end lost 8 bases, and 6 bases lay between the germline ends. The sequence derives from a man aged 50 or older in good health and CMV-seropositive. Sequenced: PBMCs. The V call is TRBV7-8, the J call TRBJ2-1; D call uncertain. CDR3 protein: CASSSFDEQFF. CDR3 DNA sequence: TGTGCCAGCAGCTCGTTCGATGAGCAGTTCTTC.